This record covers a single TCR beta chain. Other nucleotide sequences in the sample specify the same CDR3. CDR1 LGHDT and CDR2 YNNKEL come from the germline V gene (reference sequence). The CDR3 extends over 14 amino acids. V lost 4 bases to trimming and J lost 4 bases; unmatched junction nucleotides: 5. This sample was taken from a study of blood T cell repertoires in COVID-19. The overall study: Samples representing acute and convalescent COVID-19 were sourced from the United States, Italy and Spain. Sources were T cells, B-cell-depleted T cells, or PBMCs; the material itself was cDNA or gDNA.

Some clones are missing from TCRdb's copy, which holds only in-frame ones; the method was immunoSEQ multiplex PCR. The sample records approximately 310,000 clones, 70% to 90% being singletons. Cohorts were determined from participant-reported clinical history. Donors in Cohort 3 counted as recovered after two negative PCRs, clearance, or symptom resolution. The sequence came from a man aged 25 to 40 who had recovered from COVID-19. The sequencing sample was made of PBMCs or T cells enriched from blood (not recorded which). V and J are TRBV3-1 (or the pseudogene TRBV3-2) and TRBJ1-2; 8 bases fit TRBD1. This CDR3 is CASSLDTGGYGYTF. CDR3 in DNA: TGTGCCAGCAGCCTTGATACAGGGGGCTATGGCTACACCTTC.